Reported below is one T cell receptor beta chain. Its antigen specificity is not known. Base-call qualities are not available, and no considerably larger clone is one nucleotide away. Enrolling through a virtual design, the prospective study's participants ranged in age from roughly 18 to 89 years and lived across roughly 24 United States geographic areas. In the prospective study, participants were assigned to cohorts based on the clinical history participants reported in a screening survey and a study questionnaire. ImmuneRACE Cohort 3 recovered participants were defined by two consecutive negative NP/OP PCR tests, healthcare professional clearance, or symptom resolution. Each participant in the prospective study had whole blood, serum and a nasopharyngeal or oropharyngeal swab collected by mobile phlebotomists. Prospective study participants could optionally give additional blood draws and questionnaires over a 2-month period. Before DNA extraction, blood samples from the prospective study were shipped at room temperature or frozen.

This specimen comes from a study of blood T cell repertoires in COVID-19 (dated by TCRdb to 2018 to 2020). The study in broad terms: Samples from collaborators originated in the United States, Italy and Spain and spanned both the acute and convalescent phases of COVID-19. The prospective study material was composed of cDNA or gDNA derived from T cells, B-cell-depleted T cells, or PBMCs. Subjects who had been exposed to COVID-19, were actively infected with it, or had recovered from it provided the deeply sampled blood TCRbeta repertoires that made up the dataset. The repertoires were released in a freely available public database intended as a resource for research on the immune response to SARS-CoV-2. The samples were drawn from two sources: the first 160 participants of the ongoing ImmuneRACE study, and some 1,300 subjects contributed by 6 global collaborators. The sample metadata nearly always contained a de-identified subject ID, COVID-19 status, age in years and sex. Where HLA class I and class II types were available, the types were taken from metadata supplied by the sample provider, not from assay-based typing.

Beyond this particular receptor, the publication reports: The quantity of clinical and demographic metadata differed by source and by participant and was supplied without curation.

The immunoSEQ Assay, a bias-controlled multiplex PCR, was used to amplify TCRbeta CDR3 regions from genomic DNA. In the source study's methods: The number of nucleated cells in each sample was estimated from the amplification of reference gene primers within the assay. Sequence reads were collapsed and filtered to measure the absolute abundance of every unique TCRbeta CDR3 rearrangement. Productive Simpson clonality was computed per sample as the square root of Simpson's diversity index over productive rearrangements. Not all clones reach the TCRdb copy of this immuneACCESS table, which keeps in-frame sequences only. Checked studies attribute under half of the gap to unresolved V genes and leave the rest unexplained. Clonal size and the V and J genes are those of that table, whereas D and trimming came from the DNA. The sample yields around 300,000 clones; more than 75% were counted once. The leading ten clones occupy about 2.6% of the sample.

The junction shows trimming of 2 bases on V and 6 bases on J, and the gene matches do not reach 10 bases of it. From the germline V gene, CDR1 is SGDLS and CDR2 is YYNGEE. The CDR3 sequence holds 15 residues, the cysteine and phenylalanine included. This entry keeps only the CDR3 DNA: 45 bases, framed from base 1. Sequences were obtained from PBMCs or T cells enriched from blood (not recorded which). This clonotype was sampled from a woman younger than 35 who had recovered from COVID-19. The rearrangement joined TRBV9 to TRBJ2-7; 8 central bases correspond to TRBD2. The DNA reads TGTGCCAGCAGCGTCGACCCGGGACTAGGGCGCGAGCAGTACTTC. This yields the protein CASSVDPGLGREQYF.